This TCR beta chain emerged from a study of T cells in Graves' hyperthyroidism and ophthalmopathy. No ophthalmopathy progression within 18 months constituted stable Graves' hyperthyroidism. Diagnosis relied on clinical symptoms, serum thyroxine and TRAb, thyroid ultrasound and orbital computed tomography. The V end was cut by 3 bases, the J end by 3 bases, with 6 bases between. This CDR3 contains 12 residues. Per germline, CDR1 DFQATT and CDR2 SNEGSKA (reference sequence). TCR beta CDR3 sequences were amplified from RNA transcripts. First-round RT-PCR targeting the TCR CDR3 was performed with the HTBI primer set. TCRdb re-called the multiplex PCR reads with MiXCR, one entry per CDR3 protein. The table records approximately 560,000 distinct CDR3 sequences, approximately 44% of them present only once. Study results and caveats: It was a median roughly 6.5 months before onset that the model predicted ophthalmopathy.

This clonotype has only a few counts. Its antigen remains unidentified. The sample consisted of peripheral blood or thyroid tissue (not recorded which). The chain couples TRBV20-1 to TRBJ1-5, with unresolved D. The source of this sequence is a woman under 30 with Graves' hyperthyroidism. CDR3 nucleotide sequence: TGCAGTGCTAGGGCGCTCAATCAGCCCCAGCATTTT. Encoded protein: CSARALNQPQHF.